The 18 T cell receptor beta chains below were found in one sample sequenced in a study of blood T cell repertoires in COVID-19. Here immunoSEQ multiplex PCR was the method, and the copy in TCRdb shows in-frame clones only, minus some. Among some 200,000 clones listed, around 84% were seen once. The sequenced sample was peripheral blood. The receptors derive from an elderly woman with active or convalescent COVID-19.

The CDR3 loop is CASSEREVRSSTGYGYTF. The CDR3 DNA follows: TGCGCCAGCAGCGAAAGGGAGGTGAGATCCTCTACCGGCTATGGCTACACCTTC. The V call is TRBV4-1, the J call TRBJ1-2; no firm D call. Germline assignment: CDR1 MGHRA and CDR2 YSYEKL. The CDR3 loop spans 18 amino acids. V was clipped by 5 bases and J by 4 bases, with 26 bases between them.

The chain combines TRBV7-9 with TRBJ2-5, with 7 bases identical to TRBD1. The CDR3 spans 14 residues. Germline V gives CDR1 SEHNR, CDR2 FQNEAQ (reference sequence). Trimming cost V 5 bases and J 3 bases; bases outside gene matches: 6. This chain's CDR3 is CASSRWDREETQYF. The CDR3 DNA reads as TGTGCCAGCAGCCGATGGGACAGAGAAGAGACCCAGTACTTC.

The chain couples TRBV2 to TRBJ1-2, with 9 bases fitting TRBD1. The trim removed 9 bases at V and 11 bases at J, leaving 7 bases unmatched. Germline CDR1 reads SNHLY; CDR2 reads FYNNEI. This CDR3 has 11 residues. CDR3 sequence reads: CASDRGTGYTF. The CDR3 DNA sequence: TGTGCCAGTGACAGGGGGACAGGGTACACCTTC.

The chain employs TRBV14 and TRBJ1-4; 7 nucleotides line up with TRBD1. Trimming at V came to 5 bases and at J to 7 bases, leaving 7 bases not matched to a gene. The CDR3 covers 14 residues. The germline V gene has CDR1 SGHDN and CDR2 FVKESK. The DNA for the CDR3 is TGTGCCAGCAGCGTGATACAGGGGACTGAAAAACTGTTTTTT. Its protein product is CASSVIQGTEKLFF.

V is TRBV19 and J is TRBJ1-6; D ambiguous. CDR1 LNHDA and CDR2 SQIVND come from the germline V gene (reference sequence). V shed 5 bases and J shed 7 bases, with 9 bases lying between them. CDR3 length: 13 residues. For the CDR3, the DNA is TGTGCCAGTAGTGCGACTTTGAATTCACCCCTCCACTTT. As protein: CASSATLNSPLHF.

The rearrangement uses TRBV19 and TRBJ2-5; TRBD1 might be the D (6 bases). Trimming removed 4 bases at V and 7 bases at J, with 13 bases between. There are 13 residues in the CDR3. Germline V gene sequence: CDR1 LNHDA, CDR2 SQIVND (reference sequence). This CDR3 reads CASSTNRDSTQYF. Here the CDR3 DNA reads TGTGCCAGTAGTACAAACAGGGATTCGACCCAGTACTTC.

The chain employs TRBV4-1 and TRBJ1-6; the D gene is possibly TRBD1 (5 bases). The CDR3 sequence is 15 residues long. V lost 2 bases to trimming and J lost 8 bases, with 13 bases between them. From germline, CDR1 is MGHRA and CDR2 YSYEKL. For the CDR3, the DNA is TGCGCCAGCAGCCAAAAGACAGAATATTATTCACCCCTCCACTTT. Protein: CASSQKTEYYSPLHF.

The CDR3 loop reads CASSQVEASYEQYF. In DNA, the CDR3 is TGTGCCAGCAGCCAAGTGGAGGCCTCCTACGAGCAGTACTTC. The chain has TRBV3-1 (or the pseudogene TRBV3-2) and TRBJ2-7; TRBD2 might be the D (5 bases). Trimming cost V 1 base and J 0 bases, with 7 bases left between them. Germline-derived CDR1 and CDR2 are LGHDT and YNNKEL (reference sequence). The CDR3 has 14 amino acids.

The chain couples TRBV14 to TRBJ2-3; unclear D gene. Germline values: CDR1 SGHDN, CDR2 FVKESK. The CDR3 is 11 amino acids. The V and J ends lost 1 base and 10 bases respectively, with 6 bases between them. The CDR3 DNA reads as TGTGCCAGCAGCCAAGCCATAGCGCAGTATTTT. Translation: CASSQAIAQYF.

The chain carries TRBV2 and TRBJ1-4, with D perhaps TRBD1 (6 bases). The CDR3 extends over 15 amino acids. With 6 bases removed from V and 6 bases from J, the gap between germline ends came to 17 bases. Germline CDR1 and CDR2: SNHLY and FYNNEI. CDR3 nucleotide sequence: TGTGCCAGCAGCGCCTTAAGACAGGCGGATGAAAAACTGTTTTTT. Translated, it gives CASSALRQADEKLFF.

This clone turned up a few times. V is TRBV27 and J is TRBJ1-1; TRBD1 agrees at 7 bases. The CDR3 runs 16 residues. After removal of 0 bases from V and 1 base from J, the junction contained 5 bases not matched to a gene. The germline V gene encodes CDR1 MNHEY and CDR2 SMNVEV (reference sequence). This chain's CDR3 is CASSLSGTATNTEAFF. In DNA form, the CDR3 reads TGTGCCAGCAGTTTATCCGGGACAGCGACGAACACTGAAGCTTTCTTT.

The rearrangement joins TRBV18 to TRBJ1-2; weak D call: TRBD1 (5 bases). This CDR3 contains 15 residues. Deletions cut 6 bases from V and 8 bases from J, with 22 bases between. Germline values: CDR1 KGHSH, CDR2 LQKENI. CDR3 nucleotides: TGTGCCAGCTCCCCTAGGGGAACAGAAGGCTGGGGCTACACCTTC. Translation: CASSPRGTEGWGYTF.

The rearrangement uses TRBV6-1 and TRBJ1-6; the match to TRBD1 covers 12 bases. Germline CDR1 and CDR2: MNHNS and SASEGT. V dropped 4 bases and J dropped 5; count of bases not matched to a gene: 3. This CDR3 spans 16 amino acids. CDR3 sequence: CASSGDRGLNNSPLHF. CDR3 DNA: TGTGCCAGCAGTGGGGACAGGGGGCTTAATAATTCACCCCTCCACTTT.

About this clone: This same CDR3 is encoded by further DNA sequences in the sample. V usage is TRBV7-9 and J usage is TRBJ1-1, with 10 bases aligning to TRBD1. V shed 5 bases, J shed 2 bases, and the junction held 5 bases outside the gene matches. Germline assignment: CDR1 SEHNR and CDR2 FQNEAQ (reference sequence). The CDR3 sequence is 15 residues long. For the CDR3, the DNA is TGTGCCAGCAGCCCAGGGACAGGGGTCAACACTGAAGCTTTCTTT. This gives the protein CASSPGTGVNTEAFF.

The chain joins TRBV12-5 to TRBJ2-3; 8 bases align to TRBD1. After removal of 2 bases from V and 2 bases from J, the junction contained 12 bases not matched to a gene. The CDR3 totals 18 residues. Looked up from germline, CDR1 is LGHNT and CDR2 is FRNRAP. The CDR3: CASGLPGQGTIATDTQYF. Written as DNA, the CDR3 is TGTGCTAGTGGTTTGCCCGGACAGGGAACAATCGCCACAGATACGCAGTATTTT.

The chain joins TRBV19 to TRBJ2-2, with TRBD1 as a possible D gene (6 bases). The CDR3 spans 16 residues. With 7 bases removed from V and 6 bases from J, the gap between germline ends came to 21 bases. CDR1 and CDR2 from the germline V gene are LNHDA and SQIVND (reference sequence). DNA of the CDR3: TGTGCCAGTACCACCCGGACAGTATTGGGGTCCGGGGAGCTGTTTTTT. Amino acid sequence: CASTTRTVLGSGELFF.

This clone appeared many times. The chain employs TRBV10-3 and TRBJ1-6; 9 bases are a match to TRBD1. V gave up 6 bases and J gave up 7 bases; unmatched junction bases: 4. The CDR3 is 14 amino acids. Germline V gives CDR1 ENHRY, CDR2 SYGVKD. CDR3 sequence (DNA): TGTGCCATCAGCCTGGACAGGGGAAATTCACCCCTCCACTTT. This gives the protein CAISLDRGNSPLHF.

In this sample, this clone turned up a few times. This chain uses TRBV6-6 with TRBJ2-2; D remains ambiguous. The CDR3 length is 17 residues. V was trimmed by 5 bases and J by 0 bases, leaving 16 bases between them. Germline-derived CDR1 and CDR2 are MNHNY and SVGAGI (reference sequence). The CDR3 sequence: CASSLSGGGTNTGELFF. The CDR3 coding sequence is TGTGCCAGCAGTCTTAGTGGCGGCGGCACGAACACCGGGGAGCTGTTTTTT.